The present T cell receptor (beta chain) was sequenced within a study of blood T cells in healthy people across ages. Through a sample-barcoded 5' primer and a J-beta primer mix, a second PCR was run for about 7 to 12 cycles. TCRdb reprocessed the 5' RACE reads via MiXCR and lists one record per CDR3 protein. The sample lists about 1.5 million distinct CDR3 sequences, around 40% occurring once. This clonotype was detected only once. Germline CDR1 reads SNHLY; CDR2 reads FYNNEI. V was cut by 6 bases and J by 10 bases, with 18 bases left in between. This CDR3 has 14 residues. V is TRBV2 and J is TRBJ1-4, with no clear D. The sequencing sample was made of blood. This receptor was taken from a woman younger than 30 in good health. CDR3 region: CASRPQAAGGKLFF. CDR3 nucleotides: TGTGCCAGCAGACCGCAGGCGGCCGGCGGAAAACTGTTTTTT.